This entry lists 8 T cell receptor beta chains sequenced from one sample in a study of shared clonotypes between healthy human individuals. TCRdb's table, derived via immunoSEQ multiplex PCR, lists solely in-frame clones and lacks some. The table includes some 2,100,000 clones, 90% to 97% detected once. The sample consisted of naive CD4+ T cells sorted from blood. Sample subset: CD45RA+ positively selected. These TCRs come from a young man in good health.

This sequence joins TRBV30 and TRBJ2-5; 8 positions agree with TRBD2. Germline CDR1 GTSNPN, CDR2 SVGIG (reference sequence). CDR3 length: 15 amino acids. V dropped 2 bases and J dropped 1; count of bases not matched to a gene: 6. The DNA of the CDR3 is TGTGCCTGGAGTCGGGGGGGGAAGGGCCAAGAGACCCAGTACTTC. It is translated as CAWSRGGKGQETQYF.

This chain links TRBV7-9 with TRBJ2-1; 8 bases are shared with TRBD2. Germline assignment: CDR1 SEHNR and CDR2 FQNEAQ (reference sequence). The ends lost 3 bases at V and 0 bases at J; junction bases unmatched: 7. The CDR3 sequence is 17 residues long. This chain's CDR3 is CASSFRTSPSSYNEQFF. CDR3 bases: TGTGCCAGCAGCTTCCGGACTAGCCCGAGCTCCTACAATGAGCAGTTCTTC.

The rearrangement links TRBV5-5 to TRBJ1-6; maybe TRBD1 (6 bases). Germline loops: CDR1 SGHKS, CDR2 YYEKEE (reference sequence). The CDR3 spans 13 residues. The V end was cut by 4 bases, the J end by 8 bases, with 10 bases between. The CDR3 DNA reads TGTGCCAGCAGCAGGGGGACGGATTCACCCCTCCACTTT. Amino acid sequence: CASSRGTDSPLHF.

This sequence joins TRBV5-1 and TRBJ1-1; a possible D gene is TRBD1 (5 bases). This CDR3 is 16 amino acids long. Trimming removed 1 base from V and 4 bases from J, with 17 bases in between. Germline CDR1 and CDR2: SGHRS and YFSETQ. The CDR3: CASSLYGGGAATEAFF. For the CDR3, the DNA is TGCGCCAGCAGCTTGTACGGCGGGGGAGCGGCCACTGAAGCTTTCTTT. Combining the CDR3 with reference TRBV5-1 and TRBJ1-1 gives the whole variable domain KAGVTQTPRYLIKTRGQQVTLSCSPISGHRSVSWYQQTPGQGLQFLFEYFSETQRNKGNFPGRFSGRQFSNSRSEMNVSTLELGDSALYLCASSLYGGGAATEAFFGQGTRLTVV.

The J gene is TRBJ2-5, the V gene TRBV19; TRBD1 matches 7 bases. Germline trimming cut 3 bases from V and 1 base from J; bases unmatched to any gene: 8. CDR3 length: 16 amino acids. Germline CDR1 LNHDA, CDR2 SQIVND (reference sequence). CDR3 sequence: CASSIEGGRFQETQYF. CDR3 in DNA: TGTGCCAGTAGTATTGAAGGGGGCCGATTCCAAGAGACCCAGTACTTC.

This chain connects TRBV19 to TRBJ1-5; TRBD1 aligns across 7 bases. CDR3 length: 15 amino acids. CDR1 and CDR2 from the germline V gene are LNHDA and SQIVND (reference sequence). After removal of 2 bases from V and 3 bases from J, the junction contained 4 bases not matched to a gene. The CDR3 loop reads CASSIRTGYNQPQHF. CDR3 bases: TGTGCCAGTAGTATAAGGACAGGCTACAATCAGCCCCAGCATTTT.

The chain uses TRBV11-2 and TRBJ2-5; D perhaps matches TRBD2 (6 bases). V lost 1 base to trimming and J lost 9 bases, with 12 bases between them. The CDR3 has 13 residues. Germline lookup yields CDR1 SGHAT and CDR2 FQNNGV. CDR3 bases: TGTGCCAGCAGCTTAGTTTGGGGGGACCCCCAGTACTTC. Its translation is CASSLVWGDPQYF. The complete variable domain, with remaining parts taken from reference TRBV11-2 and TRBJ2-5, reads EAGVAQSPRYKIIEKRQSVAFWCNPISGHATLYWYQQILGQGPKLLIQFQNNGVVDDSQLPKDRFSAERLKGVDSTLKIQPAKLEDSAVYLCASSLVWGDPQYFGPGTRLLVL.

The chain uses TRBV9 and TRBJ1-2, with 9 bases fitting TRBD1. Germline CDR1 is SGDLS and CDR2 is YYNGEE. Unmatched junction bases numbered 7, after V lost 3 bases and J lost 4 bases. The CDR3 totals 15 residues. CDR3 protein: CASSGWTGASYGYTF. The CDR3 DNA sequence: TGTGCCAGCAGCGGATGGACAGGGGCTAGCTATGGCTACACCTTC.